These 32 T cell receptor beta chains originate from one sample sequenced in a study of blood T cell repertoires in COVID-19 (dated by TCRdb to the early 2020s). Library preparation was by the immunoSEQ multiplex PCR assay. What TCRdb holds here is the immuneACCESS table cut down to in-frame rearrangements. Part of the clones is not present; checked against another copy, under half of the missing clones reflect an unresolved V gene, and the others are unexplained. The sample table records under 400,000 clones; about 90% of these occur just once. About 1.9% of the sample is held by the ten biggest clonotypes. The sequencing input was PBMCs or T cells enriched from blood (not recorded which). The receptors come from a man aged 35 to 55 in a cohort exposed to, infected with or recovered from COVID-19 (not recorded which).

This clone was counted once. The CDR3 coding sequence is TGTGCCAGTAGACAATCGACAGGGATCAAAGAGACCCAGTACTTC. It codes for CASRQSTGIKETQYF. The V call is TRBV19, the J call TRBJ2-5, with TRBD1 matching over 7 bases. Germline values: CDR1 LNHDA, CDR2 SQIVND (reference sequence). Trimming removed 6 bases from V and 3 bases from J; junction bases left unmatched: 10. This CDR3 has 15 residues.

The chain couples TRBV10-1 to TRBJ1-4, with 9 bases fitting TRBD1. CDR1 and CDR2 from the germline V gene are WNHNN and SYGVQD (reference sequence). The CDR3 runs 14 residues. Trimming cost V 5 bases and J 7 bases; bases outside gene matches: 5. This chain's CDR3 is CASSSGTGSEKLFF. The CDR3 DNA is TGCGCCAGCAGTTCCGGGACAGGGAGTGAAAAACTGTTTTTT.

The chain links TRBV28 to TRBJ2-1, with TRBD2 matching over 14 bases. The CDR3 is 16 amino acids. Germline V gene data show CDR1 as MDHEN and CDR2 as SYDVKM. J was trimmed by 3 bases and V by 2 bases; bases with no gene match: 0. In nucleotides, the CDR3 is TGTGCCAGCAGTTTAGGGACTAGCGGGAGCTACAATGAGCAGTTCTTC. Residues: CASSLGTSGSYNEQFF.

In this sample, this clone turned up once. The CDR3 here is CASSEGRPSGNSPLHF. CDR3 bases: TGTGCCAGCAGTGAAGGCAGGCCGAGCGGCAATTCACCCCTCCACTTT. This chain uses TRBV6-1 with TRBJ1-6; D not resolved. The CDR3 covers 16 residues. Trimming shortened V by 1 base and J by 7 bases, and 14 bases separated the two germline ends. CDR1 is MNHNS, CDR2 SASEGT, per germline.

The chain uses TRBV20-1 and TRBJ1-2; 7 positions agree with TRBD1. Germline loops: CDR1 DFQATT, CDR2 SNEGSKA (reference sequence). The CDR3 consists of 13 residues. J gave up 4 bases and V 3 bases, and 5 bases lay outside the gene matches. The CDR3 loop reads CSASSTGVYGYTF. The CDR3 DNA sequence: TGCAGTGCTAGTAGTACAGGGGTCTATGGCTACACCTTC.

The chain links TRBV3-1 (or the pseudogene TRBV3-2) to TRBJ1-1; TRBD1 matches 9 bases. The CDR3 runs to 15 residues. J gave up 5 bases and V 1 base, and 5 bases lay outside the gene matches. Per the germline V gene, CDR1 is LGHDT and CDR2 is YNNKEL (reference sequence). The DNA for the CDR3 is TGTGCCAGCAGCCAAGGGGTACAGGGGGCAACTGAAGCTTTCTTT. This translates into CASSQGVQGATEAFF.

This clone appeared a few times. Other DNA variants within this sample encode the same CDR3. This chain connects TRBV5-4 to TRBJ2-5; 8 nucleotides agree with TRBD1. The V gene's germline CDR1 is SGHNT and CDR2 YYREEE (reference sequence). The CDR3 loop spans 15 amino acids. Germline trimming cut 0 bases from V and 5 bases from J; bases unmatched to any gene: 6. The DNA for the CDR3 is TGTGCCAGCAGCTTGGCCGGCAGGGGGCAGGAGACCCAGTACTTC. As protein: CASSLAGRGQETQYF.

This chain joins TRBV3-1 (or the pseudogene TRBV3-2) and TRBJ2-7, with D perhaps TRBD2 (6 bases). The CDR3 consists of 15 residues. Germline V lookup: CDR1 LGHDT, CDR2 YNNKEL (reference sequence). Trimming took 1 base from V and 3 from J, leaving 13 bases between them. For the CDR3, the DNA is TGTGCCAGCAGCCAAGTTCCAGGGAGGAACTACGAGCAGTACTTC. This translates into CASSQVPGRNYEQYF.

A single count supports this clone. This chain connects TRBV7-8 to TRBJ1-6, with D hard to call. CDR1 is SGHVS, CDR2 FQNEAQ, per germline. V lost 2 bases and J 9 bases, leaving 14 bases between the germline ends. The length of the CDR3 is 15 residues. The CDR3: CASSLLPHEGSPLHF. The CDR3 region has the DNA TGTGCCAGCAGCTTACTTCCCCATGAGGGTTCACCCCTCCACTTT. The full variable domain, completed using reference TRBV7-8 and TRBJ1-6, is GAGVSQSPRYKVAKRGQDVALRCDPISGHVSLFWYQQALGQGPEFLTYFQNEAQLDKSGLPSDRFFAERPEGSVSTLKIQRTQQEDSAVYLCASSLLPHEGSPLHFGNGTRLTVT.

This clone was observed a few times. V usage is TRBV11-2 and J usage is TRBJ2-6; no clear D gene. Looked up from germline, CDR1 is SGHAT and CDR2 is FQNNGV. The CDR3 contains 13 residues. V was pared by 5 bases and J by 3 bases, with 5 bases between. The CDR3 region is CASSLFGANVLTF. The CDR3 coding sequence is TGTGCCAGCAGCCTCTTTGGGGCCAACGTCCTGACTTTC. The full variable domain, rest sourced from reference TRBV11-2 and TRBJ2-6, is EAGVAQSPRYKIIEKRQSVAFWCNPISGHATLYWYQQILGQGPKLLIQFQNNGVVDDSQLPKDRFSAERLKGVDSTLKIQPAKLEDSAVYLCASSLFGANVLTFGAGSRLTVL.

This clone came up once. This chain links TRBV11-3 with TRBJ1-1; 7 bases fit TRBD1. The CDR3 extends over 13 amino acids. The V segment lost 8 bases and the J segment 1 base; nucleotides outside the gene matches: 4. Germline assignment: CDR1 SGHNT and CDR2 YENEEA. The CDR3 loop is CASRDRANTEAFF. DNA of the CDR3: TGTGCCAGCCGGGACAGAGCGAACACTGAAGCTTTCTTT.

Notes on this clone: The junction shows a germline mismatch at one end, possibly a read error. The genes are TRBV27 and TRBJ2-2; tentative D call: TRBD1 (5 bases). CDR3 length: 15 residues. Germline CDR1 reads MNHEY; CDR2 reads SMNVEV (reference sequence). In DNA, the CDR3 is TGTGCAAGCAAAGCTCTCAGGGCGAACACCGGGGAGCTGTTTTTT. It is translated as CASKALRANTGELFF.

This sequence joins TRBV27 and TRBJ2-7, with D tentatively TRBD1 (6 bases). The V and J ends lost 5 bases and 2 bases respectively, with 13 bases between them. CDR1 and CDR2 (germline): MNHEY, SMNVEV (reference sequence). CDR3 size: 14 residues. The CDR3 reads CASSPSQGTYEQYF. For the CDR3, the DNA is TGTGCCAGCAGTCCATCCCAGGGGACCTACGAGCAGTACTTC.

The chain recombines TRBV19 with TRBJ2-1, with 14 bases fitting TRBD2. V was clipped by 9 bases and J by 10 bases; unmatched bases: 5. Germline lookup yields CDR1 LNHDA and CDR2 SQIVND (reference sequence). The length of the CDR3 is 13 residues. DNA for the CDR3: TGTGCCAGCAGACTAGCGGGAGGGCGAGAGCAGTTCTTC. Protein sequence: CASRLAGGREQFF.

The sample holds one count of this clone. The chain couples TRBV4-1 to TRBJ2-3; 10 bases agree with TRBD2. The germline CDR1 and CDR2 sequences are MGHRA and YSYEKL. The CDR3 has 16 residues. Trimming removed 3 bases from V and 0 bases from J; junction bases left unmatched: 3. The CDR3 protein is CASSHMTSGSTDTQYF. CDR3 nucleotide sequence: TGCGCCAGCAGCCATATGACTAGCGGGAGCACAGATACGCAGTATTTT.

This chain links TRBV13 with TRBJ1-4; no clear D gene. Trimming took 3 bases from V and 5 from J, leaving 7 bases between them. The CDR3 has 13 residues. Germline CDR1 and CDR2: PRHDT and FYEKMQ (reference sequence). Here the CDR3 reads CASSLRGNEKLFF. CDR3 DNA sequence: TGTGCCAGCAGCTTGAGAGGGAATGAAAAACTGTTTTTT.

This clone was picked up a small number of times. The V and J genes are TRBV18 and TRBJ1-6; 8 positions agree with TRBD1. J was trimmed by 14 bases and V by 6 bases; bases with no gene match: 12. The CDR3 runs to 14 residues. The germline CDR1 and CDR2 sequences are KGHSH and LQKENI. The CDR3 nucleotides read TGTGCCAGCTCCGCCGATGGACAGGGCAGAACCCTCCACTTT. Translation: CASSADGQGRTLHF.

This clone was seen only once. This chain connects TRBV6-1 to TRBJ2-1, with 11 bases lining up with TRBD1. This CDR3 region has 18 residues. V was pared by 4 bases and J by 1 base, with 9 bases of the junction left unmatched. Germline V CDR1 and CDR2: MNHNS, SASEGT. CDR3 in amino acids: CASSGRRGTGGSYNEQFF. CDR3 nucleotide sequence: TGTGCCAGCAGTGGAAGACGGGGGACAGGGGGATCCTACAATGAGCAGTTCTTC.

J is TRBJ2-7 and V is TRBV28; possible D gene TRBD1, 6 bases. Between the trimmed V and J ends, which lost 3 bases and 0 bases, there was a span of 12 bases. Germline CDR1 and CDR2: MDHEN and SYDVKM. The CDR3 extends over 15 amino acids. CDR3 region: CASSLRGWPSYEQYF. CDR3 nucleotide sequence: TGTGCCAGCAGTTTGAGGGGGTGGCCCTCCTACGAGCAGTACTTC.

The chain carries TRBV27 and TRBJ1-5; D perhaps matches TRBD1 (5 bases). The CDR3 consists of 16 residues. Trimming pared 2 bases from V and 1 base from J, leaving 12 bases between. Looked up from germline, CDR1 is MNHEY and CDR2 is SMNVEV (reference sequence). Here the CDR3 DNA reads TGTGCCAGCAGTTTAAGTAAGGGGTTAAGCAATCAGCCCCAGCATTTT. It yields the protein CASSLSKGLSNQPQHF.

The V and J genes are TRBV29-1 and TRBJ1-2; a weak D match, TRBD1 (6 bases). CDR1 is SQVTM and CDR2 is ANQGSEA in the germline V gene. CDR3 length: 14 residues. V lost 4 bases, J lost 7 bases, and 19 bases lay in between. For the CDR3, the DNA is TGCAGCGTTGCAACAGGGCTTTTTGGGGTTGGCTACACCTTC. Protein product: CSVATGLFGVGYTF.

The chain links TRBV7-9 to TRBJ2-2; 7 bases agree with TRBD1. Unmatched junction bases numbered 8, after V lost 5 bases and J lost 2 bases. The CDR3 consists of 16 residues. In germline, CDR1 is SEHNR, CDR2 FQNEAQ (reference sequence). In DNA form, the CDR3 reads TGTGCCAGCAGCGGGCCGACAGGGTTTAACACCGGGGAGCTGTTTTTT. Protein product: CASSGPTGFNTGELFF.

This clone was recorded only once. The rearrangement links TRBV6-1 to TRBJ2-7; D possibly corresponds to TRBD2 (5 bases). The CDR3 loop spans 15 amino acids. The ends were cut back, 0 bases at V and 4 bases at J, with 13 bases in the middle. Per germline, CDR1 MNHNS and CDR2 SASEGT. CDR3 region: CASSEALNRGYEQYF. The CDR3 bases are TGTGCCAGCAGTGAAGCGCTGAATAGAGGGTACGAGCAGTACTTC.

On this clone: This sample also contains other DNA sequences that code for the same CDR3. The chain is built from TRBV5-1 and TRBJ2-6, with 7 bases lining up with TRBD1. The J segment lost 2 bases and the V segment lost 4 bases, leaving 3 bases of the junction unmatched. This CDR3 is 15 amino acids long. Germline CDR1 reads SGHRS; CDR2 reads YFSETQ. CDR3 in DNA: TGCGCCAGCAGCCCCGACAGGGCTGGGGCCAACGTCCTGACTTTC. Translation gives CASSPDRAGANVLTF.

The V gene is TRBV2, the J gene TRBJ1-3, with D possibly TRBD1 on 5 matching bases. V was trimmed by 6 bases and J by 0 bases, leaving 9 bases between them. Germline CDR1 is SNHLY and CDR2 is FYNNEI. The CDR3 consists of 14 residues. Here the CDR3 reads CASRKDSSGNTIYF. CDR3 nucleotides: TGTGCCAGCAGGAAAGACAGCTCTGGAAACACCATATATTTT.

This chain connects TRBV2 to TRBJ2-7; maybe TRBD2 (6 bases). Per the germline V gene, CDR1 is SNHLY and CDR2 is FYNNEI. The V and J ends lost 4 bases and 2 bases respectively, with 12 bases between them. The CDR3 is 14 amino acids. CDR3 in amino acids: CASSAGRTTYEQYF. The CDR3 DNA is TGTGCCAGCAGTGCGGGACGGACTACCTACGAGCAGTACTTC. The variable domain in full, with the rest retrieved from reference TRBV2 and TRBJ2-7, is EPEVTQTPSHQVTQMGQEVILRCVPISNHLYFYWYRQILGQKVEFLVSFYNNEISEKSEIFDDQFSVERPDGSNFTLKIRSTKLEDSAMYFCASSAGRTTYEQYFGPGTRLTVT.

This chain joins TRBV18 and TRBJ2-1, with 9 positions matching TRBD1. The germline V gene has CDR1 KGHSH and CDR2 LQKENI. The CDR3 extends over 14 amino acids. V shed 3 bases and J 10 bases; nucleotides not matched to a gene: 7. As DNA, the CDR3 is TGTGCCAGCTCACCCCGGGACAGGGACCAAGAGCAGTTCTTC. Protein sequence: CASSPRDRDQEQFF.

CDR3 sequence (DNA): TGTGCCAGTAGTATCGGGCTGGGACAGGTCTATGAGCAGTTCTTC. This codes for CASSIGLGQVYEQFF. V gene TRBV19 combines with J gene TRBJ2-1; TRBD1 aligns across 8 bases. V lost 3 bases and J lost 8; bases outside the gene matches: 9. Germline V gene sequence: CDR1 LNHDA, CDR2 SQIVND (reference sequence). The CDR3 length is 15 residues. Supplemented by reference TRBV19 and TRBJ2-1, the full variable domain reads DGGITQSPKYLFRKEGQNVTLSCEQNLNHDAMYWYRQDPGQGLRLIYYSQIVNDFQKGDIAEGYSVSREKKESFPLTVTSAQKNPTAFYLCASSIGLGQVYEQFFGPGTRLTVL.

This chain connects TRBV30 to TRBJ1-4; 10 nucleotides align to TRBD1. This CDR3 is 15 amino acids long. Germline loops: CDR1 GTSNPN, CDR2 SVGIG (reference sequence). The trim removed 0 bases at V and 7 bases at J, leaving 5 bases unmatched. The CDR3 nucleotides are TGTGCCTGGAGTGTCCTGACAGGGGGCGCTGAAAAACTGTTTTTT. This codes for CAWSVLTGGAEKLFF.

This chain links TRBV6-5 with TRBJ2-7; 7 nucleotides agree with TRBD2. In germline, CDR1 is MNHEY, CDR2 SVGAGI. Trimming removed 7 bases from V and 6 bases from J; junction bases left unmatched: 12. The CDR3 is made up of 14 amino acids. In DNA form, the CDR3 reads TGTGCCAGCACTTTTCAACATTCGGGGGGCGAGCAGTACTTC. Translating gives CASTFQHSGGEQYF.

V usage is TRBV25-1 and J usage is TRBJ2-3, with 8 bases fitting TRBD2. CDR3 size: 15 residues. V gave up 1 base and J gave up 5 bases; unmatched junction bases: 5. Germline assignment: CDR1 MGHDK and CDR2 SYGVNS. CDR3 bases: TGTGCCAGCAGTGAATTGTGGCTAGCGGGAGATACGCAGTATTTT. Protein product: CASSELWLAGDTQYF. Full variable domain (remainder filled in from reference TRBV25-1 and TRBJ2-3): EADIYQTPRYLVIGTGKKITLECSQTMGHDKMYWYQQDPGMELHLIHYSYGVNSTEKGDLSSESTVSRIRTEHFPLTLESARPSHTSQYLCASSELWLAGDTQYFGPGTRLTVL.

CDR3: CASSGKGNGYTF. CDR3 DNA: TGTGCCAGCAGTGGAAAGGGGAATGGCTACACCTTC. This chain joins TRBV27 and TRBJ1-2; D is perhaps TRBD1 (5 bases). Germline assignment: CDR1 MNHEY and CDR2 SMNVEV (reference sequence). V gave up 5 bases and J gave up 6 bases, with 10 bases separating them. The CDR3 extends over 12 amino acids.